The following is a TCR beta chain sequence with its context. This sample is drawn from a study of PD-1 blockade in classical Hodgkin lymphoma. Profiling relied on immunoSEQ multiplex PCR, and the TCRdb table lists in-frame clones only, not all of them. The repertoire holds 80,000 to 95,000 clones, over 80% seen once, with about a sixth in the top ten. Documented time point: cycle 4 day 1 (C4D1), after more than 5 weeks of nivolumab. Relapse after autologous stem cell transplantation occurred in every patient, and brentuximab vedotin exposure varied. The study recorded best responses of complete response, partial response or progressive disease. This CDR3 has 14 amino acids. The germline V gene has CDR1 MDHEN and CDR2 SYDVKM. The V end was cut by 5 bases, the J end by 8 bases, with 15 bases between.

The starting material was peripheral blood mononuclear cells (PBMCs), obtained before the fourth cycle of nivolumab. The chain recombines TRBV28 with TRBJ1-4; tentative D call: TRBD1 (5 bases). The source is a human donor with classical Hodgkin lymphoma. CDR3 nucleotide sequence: TGTGCCAGCAGTGAGACCGGGGGGAGGGAAAAACTGTTTTTT. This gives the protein CASSETGGREKLFF.